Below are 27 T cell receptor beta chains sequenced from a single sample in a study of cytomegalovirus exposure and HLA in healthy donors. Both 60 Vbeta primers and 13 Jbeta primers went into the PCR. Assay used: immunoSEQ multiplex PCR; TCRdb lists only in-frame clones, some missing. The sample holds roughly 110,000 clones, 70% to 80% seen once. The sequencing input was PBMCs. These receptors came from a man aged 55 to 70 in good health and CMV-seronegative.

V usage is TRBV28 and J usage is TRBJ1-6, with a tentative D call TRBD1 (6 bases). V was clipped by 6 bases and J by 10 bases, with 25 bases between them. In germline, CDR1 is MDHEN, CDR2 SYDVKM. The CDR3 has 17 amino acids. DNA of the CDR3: TGTGCCAGCAGCCTTAAAACGCCTCAGGGGTCAGGGTCACCCCTCCACTTT. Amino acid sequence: CASSLKTPQGSGSPLHF. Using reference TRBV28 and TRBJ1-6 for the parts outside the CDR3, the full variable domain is DVKVTQSSRYLVKRTGEKVFLECVQDMDHENMFWYRQDPGLGLRLIYFSYDVKMKEKGDIPEGYSVSREKKERFSLILESASTNQTSMYLCASSLKTPQGSGSPLHFGNGTRLTVT.

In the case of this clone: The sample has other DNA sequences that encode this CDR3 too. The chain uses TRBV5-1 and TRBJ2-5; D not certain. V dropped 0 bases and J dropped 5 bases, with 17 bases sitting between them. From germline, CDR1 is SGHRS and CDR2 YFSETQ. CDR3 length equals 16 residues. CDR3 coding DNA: TGCGCCAGCAGCTTGGGCTCGGGTGGAAGAGAGGAGACCCAGTACTTC. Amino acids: CASSLGSGGREETQYF.

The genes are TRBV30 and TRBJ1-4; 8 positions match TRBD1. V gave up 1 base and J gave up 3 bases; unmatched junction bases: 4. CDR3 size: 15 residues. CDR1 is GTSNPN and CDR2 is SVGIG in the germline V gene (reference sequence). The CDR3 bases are TGTGCCTGGAGTGCCTTACAGGGGGCTAATGAAAAACTGTTTTTT. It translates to CAWSALQGANEKLFF.

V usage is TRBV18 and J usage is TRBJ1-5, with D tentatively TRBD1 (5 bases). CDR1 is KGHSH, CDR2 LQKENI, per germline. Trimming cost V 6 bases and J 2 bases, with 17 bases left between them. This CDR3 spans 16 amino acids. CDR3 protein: CASSLSQGGGNQPQHF. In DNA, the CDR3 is TGTGCCAGCTCCCTCTCCCAGGGAGGGGGCAATCAGCCCCAGCATTTT.

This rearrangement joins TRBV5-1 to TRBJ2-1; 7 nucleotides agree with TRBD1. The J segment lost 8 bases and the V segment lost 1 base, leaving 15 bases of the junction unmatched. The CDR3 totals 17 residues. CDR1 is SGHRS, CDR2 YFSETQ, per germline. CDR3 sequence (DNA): TGCGCCAGCAGCTTGAGGGGACAGCCACTCAGAGACGATGAGCAGTTCTTC. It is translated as CASSLRGQPLRDDEQFF. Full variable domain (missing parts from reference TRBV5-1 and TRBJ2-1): KAGVTQTPRYLIKTRGQQVTLSCSPISGHRSVSWYQQTPGQGLQFLFEYFSETQRNKGNFPGRFSGRQFSNSRSEMNVSTLELGDSALYLCASSLRGQPLRDDEQFFGPGTRLTVL.

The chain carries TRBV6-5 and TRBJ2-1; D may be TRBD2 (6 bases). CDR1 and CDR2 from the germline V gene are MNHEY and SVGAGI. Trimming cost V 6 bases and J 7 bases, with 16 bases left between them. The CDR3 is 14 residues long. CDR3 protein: CASSQTREENEQFF. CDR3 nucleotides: TGTGCCAGCAGCCAGACTAGGGAGGAGAATGAGCAGTTCTTC.

The CDR3 DNA reads as TGTGCCTGGAGTGTACTTGGGGGGGCTAACTATGGCTACACCTTC. Translated: CAWSVLGGANYGYTF. The gene calls are TRBV30 and TRBJ1-2, with a possible D match to TRBD1 (5 bases). From germline, CDR1 is GTSNPN and CDR2 SVGIG (reference sequence). The CDR3 is 15 amino acids. The V end was cut by 0 bases, the J end by 0 bases, with 11 bases between.

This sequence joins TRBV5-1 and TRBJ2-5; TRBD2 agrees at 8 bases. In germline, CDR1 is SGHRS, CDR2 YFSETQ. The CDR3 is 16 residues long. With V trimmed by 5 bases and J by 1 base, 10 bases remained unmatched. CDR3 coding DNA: TGCGCCAGCAGAAAGTCGGCGGGGGGCCCCCAAGAGACCCAGTACTTC. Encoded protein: CASRKSAGGPQETQYF. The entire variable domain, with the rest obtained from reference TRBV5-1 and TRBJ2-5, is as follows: KAGVTQTPRYLIKTRGQQVTLSCSPISGHRSVSWYQQTPGQGLQFLFEYFSETQRNKGNFPGRFSGRQFSNSRSEMNVSTLELGDSALYLCASRKSAGGPQETQYFGPGTRLLVL.

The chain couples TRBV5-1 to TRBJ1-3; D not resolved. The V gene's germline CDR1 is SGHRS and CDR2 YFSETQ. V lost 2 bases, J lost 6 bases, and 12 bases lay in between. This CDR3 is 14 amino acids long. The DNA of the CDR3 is TGCGCCAGCAGCTTAAGTGCCGGTGAAAACACCATATATTTT. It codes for CASSLSAGENTIYF.

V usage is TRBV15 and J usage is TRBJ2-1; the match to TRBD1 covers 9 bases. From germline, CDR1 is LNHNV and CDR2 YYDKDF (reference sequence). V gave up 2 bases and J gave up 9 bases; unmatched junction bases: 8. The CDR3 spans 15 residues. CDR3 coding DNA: TGTGCCACCAGCAGACCTAGGGACAGGGCAGGTGAGCAGTTCTTC. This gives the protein CATSRPRDRAGEQFF.

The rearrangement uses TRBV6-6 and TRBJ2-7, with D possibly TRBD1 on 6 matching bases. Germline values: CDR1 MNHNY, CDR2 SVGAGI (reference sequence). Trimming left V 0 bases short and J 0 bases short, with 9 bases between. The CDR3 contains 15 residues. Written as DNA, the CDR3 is TGTGCCAGCAGTTACTCGTCACAGGGCTCCTACGAGCAGTACGTC. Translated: CASSYSSQGSYEQYV.

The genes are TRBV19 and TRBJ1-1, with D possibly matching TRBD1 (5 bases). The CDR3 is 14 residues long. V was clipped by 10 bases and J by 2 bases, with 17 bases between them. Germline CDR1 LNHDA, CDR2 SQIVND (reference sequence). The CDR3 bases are TGTGCCACCTTGAAGACAGAGCAAAACACTGAAGCTTTCTTT. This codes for CATLKTEQNTEAFF.

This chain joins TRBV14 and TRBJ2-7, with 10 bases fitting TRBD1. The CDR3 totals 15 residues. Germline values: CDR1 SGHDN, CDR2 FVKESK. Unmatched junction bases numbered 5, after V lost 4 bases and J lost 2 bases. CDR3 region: CASSLRGTGAYEQYF. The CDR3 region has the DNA TGTGCCAGCAGCCTAAGGGGGACAGGGGCCTACGAGCAGTACTTC.

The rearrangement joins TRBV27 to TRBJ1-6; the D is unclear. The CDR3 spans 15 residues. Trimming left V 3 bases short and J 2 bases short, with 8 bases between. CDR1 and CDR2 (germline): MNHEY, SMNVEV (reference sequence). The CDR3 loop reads CASSFGGTYNSPLHF. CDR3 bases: TGTGCCAGCAGTTTCGGAGGGACCTATAATTCACCCCTCCACTTT.

The CDR3 protein is CASSREASGELFF. The CDR3 coding sequence is TGTGCCAGCAGTCGCGAGGCCTCCGGGGAGCTGTTTTTT. The V gene is TRBV6-5, the J gene TRBJ2-2; D gene unclear. Between the trimmed V and J ends, which lost 5 bases and 6 bases, there was a span of 10 bases. Germline assignment: CDR1 MNHEY and CDR2 SVGAGI. The CDR3 covers 13 residues.

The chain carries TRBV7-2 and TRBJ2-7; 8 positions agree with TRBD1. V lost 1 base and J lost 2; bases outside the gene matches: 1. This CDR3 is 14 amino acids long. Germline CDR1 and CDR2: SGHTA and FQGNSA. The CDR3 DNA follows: TGTGCCAGCAGCTTAGACAGGGGGGCCTACGAGCAGTACTTC. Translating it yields CASSLDRGAYEQYF.

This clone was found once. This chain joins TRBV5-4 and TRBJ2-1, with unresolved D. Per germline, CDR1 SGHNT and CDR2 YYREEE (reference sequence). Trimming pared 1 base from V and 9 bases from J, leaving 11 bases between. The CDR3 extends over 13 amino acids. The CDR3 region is CASSLPGLGEQFF. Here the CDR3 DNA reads TGTGCCAGCAGCTTGCCGGGTCTTGGTGAGCAGTTCTTC.

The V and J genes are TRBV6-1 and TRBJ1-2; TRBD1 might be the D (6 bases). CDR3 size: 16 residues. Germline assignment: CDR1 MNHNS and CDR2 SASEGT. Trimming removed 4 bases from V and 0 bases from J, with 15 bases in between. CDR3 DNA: TGTGCCAGCAGTGCCAATGGGGGGGCTGCTAACTATGGCTACACCTTC. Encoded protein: CASSANGGAANYGYTF.

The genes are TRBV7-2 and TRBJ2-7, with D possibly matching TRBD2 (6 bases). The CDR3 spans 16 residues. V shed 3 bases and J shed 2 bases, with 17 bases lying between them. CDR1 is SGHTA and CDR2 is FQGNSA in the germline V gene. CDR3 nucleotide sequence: TGTGCCAGCAGCTTTGGTGGGGGGACTGTACCCTACGAGCAGTACTTC. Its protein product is CASSFGGGTVPYEQYF. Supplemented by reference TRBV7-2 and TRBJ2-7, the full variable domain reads GAGVSQSPSNKVTEKGKDVELRCDPISGHTALYWYRQSLGQGLEFLIYFQGNSAPDKSGLPSDRFSAERTGGSVSTLTIQRTQQEDSAVYLCASSFGGGTVPYEQYFGPGTRLTVT.

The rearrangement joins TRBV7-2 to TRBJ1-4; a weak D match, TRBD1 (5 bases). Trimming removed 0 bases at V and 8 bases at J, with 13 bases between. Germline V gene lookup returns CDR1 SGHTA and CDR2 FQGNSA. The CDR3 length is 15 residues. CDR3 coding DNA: TGTGCCAGCAGCTTAGCGGACACGCTCGGGGAAAAACTGTTTTTT. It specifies CASSLADTLGEKLFF.

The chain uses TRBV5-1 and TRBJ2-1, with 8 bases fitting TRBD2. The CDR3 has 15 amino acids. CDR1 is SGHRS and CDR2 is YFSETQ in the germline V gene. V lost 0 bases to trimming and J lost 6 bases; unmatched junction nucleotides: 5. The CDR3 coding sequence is TGCGCCAGCAGCTTGGGAGCGGGGGCGCGCAATGAGCAGTTCTTC. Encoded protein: CASSLGAGARNEQFF.

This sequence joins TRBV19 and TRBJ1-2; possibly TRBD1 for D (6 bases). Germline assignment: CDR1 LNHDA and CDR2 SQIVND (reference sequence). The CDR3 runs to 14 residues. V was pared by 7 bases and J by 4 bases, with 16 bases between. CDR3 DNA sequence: TGTGCCAGTACCCCGATCGGACAGCCCTATGGCTACACCTTC. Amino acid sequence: CASTPIGQPYGYTF.

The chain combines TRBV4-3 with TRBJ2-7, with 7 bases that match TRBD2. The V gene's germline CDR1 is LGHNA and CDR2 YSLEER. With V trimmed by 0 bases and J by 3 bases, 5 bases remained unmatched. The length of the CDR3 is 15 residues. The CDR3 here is CASSQDVSGYYEQYV. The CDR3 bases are TGCGCCAGCAGCCAAGATGTTAGCGGGTACTACGAGCAGTACGTC.

The CDR3 reads CATQQGATGSYEQYV. DNA for the CDR3: TGTGCCACCCAACAGGGGGCTACGGGTTCCTACGAGCAGTACGTC. The J gene is TRBJ2-7, the V gene TRBV6-1; TRBD1 matches at 9 bases. Unmatched junction bases numbered 11, after V lost 10 bases and J lost 1 base. From germline, CDR1 is MNHNS and CDR2 SASEGT. CDR3 length: 15 amino acids.

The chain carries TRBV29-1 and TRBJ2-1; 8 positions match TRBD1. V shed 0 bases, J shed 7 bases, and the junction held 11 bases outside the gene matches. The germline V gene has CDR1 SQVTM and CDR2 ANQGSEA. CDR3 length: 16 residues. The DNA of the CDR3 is TGCAGCGTTGAAGAATGGGGCCAGGGGGCGCTTAATGAGCAGTTCTTC. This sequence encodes CSVEEWGQGALNEQFF.

CDR3 in DNA: TGCGCCAGCAGTCATTTCGGACAGGGGGACCCACAATTCTATGGCTACACCTTC. It specifies CASSHFGQGDPQFYGYTF. The J gene is TRBJ1-2, the V gene TRBV23-1, with 10 positions matching TRBD1. TRBV23-1 falls under the ORF class, with uncertain function. The ends lost 3 bases at V and 4 bases at J; junction bases unmatched: 14. This CDR3 is 18 amino acids long.

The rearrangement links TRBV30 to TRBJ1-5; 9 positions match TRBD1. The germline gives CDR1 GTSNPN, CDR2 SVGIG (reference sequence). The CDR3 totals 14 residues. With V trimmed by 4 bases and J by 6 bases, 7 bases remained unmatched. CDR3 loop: CAWKEGTGSQPQHF. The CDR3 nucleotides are TGTGCCTGGAAAGAAGGGACAGGGAGTCAGCCCCAGCATTTT. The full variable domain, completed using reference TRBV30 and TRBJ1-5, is SQTIHQWPATLVQPVGSPLSLECTVEGTSNPNLYWYRQAAGRGLQLLFYSVGIGQISSEVPQNLSASRPQDRQFILSSKKLLLSDSGFYLCAWKEGTGSQPQHFGDGTRLSIL.